The clone carrying this TCR beta chain was observed once. The data originate from a study of blood T cell repertoires in COVID-19. Study overall: The United States, Italy and Spain supplied acute and convalescent COVID-19 samples. The analysed material was cDNA or gDNA that came from T cells, B-cell-depleted T cells, or PBMCs.

Source study methods: Amplification with reference gene primers provided the estimates of nucleated cell counts. Clones were read by immunoSEQ multiplex PCR, and TCRdb kept only the in-frame ones, dropping some. For V, J and clone size, that table is used; D and trimming come from the DNA. The sample yields 97,000 or so clones, about 80% seen once. The germline CDR1 and CDR2 sequences are SGHTA and FQGNSA. The CDR3 contains 14 residues. The V gene lost 7 bases and the J gene lost 4 bases, with 16 bases spanning the gap. This clonotype was obtained from a man in his 60s with acute or convalescent COVID-19. Sequenced material: peripheral blood. The chain has TRBV7-2 and TRBJ1-2; D perhaps matches TRBD1 (5 bases). DNA for the CDR3: TGTGCCAGCACCCCCCGGGGGTATAGCTATGGCTACACCTTC. Encoded protein: CASTPRGYSYGYTF.